This TCR beta chain was observed in a study of blood T cell repertoires in COVID-19. About the study: Sources were T cells, B-cell-depleted T cells, or PBMCs; the material itself was cDNA or gDNA.

The germline CDR1 and CDR2 sequences are MNHEY and SMNVEV (reference sequence). V was cut by 0 bases and J by 5 bases, with 11 bases left in between. The CDR3 sequence is 14 residues long. Method: immunoSEQ multiplex PCR; TCRdb's copy keeps in-frame clones and lacks some. Of a few hundred thousand clones detected, about nine tenths appear once; the ten largest clones hold roughly 2.3%. The specimen was peripheral blood. The J gene is TRBJ2-7, the V gene TRBV27, with TRBD1 as a possible D gene (5 bases). This receptor was identified in a man between 18 and 29 years old with active or convalescent COVID-19. The CDR3 reads CASSLSWQGHEQYF. DNA of the CDR3: TGTGCCAGCAGTTTATCGTGGCAGGGCCACGAGCAGTACTTC.